Included here is one T cell receptor (beta chain) sequence, with context. The repertoire was sequenced with immunoSEQ multiplex PCR; TCRdb's copy has only in-frame clones and lacks some. The sample has about 65,000 clones; about 81% are singletons. This sample was taken from a study of blood T cell repertoires in COVID-19. Sequencing used peripheral blood. The TCR originated in a man aged 80 or over with acute or convalescent COVID-19.

The CDR3 DNA sequence: TGTGCCAGCAGCAAAGAGGGGGTTCCTAATGAAAAACTGTTTTTT. It codes for CASSKEGVPNEKLFF. This chain connects TRBV11-2 to TRBJ1-4; a weak D match, TRBD1 (6 bases). This CDR3 comprises 15 residues. Trimming took off 5 bases at V and 3 bases at J, with 13 bases between the two ends. Germline-derived CDR1 and CDR2 are SGHAT and FQNNGV.